The rows below give T cell receptor beta chains drawn from one sample of a study of patients and donors after allogeneic stem cell transplantation. MiXCR was run by TCRdb on the RT-PCR reads, yielding one entry per CDR3 protein. The sample holds some 880,000 distinct CDR3 sequences, about 20% seen once. The sample consisted of blood, either unsorted or a sorted T cell fraction (not recorded which). Receptors originate from a human donor who was either an allogeneic HSCT recipient or a stem cell or donor lymphocyte infusion donor (not recorded which). It is not recorded whose cells these are; they may come from a transplant donor. Both conserved end residues are part of each CDR3. The D gene is left open where the match is weak. Clone size is shown for a subset of rows, as once, few, many or a class of expanded clone.

d_call | j_call | clone_size | v_call | cdr3_nt | cdr3_aa
NA | TRBJ1-6 | few | TRBV20-1 | TGCAGTGCTAGGGTTAGGAGCTCCTATAATTCACCCCTCCACTTT | CSARVRSSYNSPLHF
NA | TRBJ2-3 | few | TRBV7-3 | TGTGCCAGCAGCTTAATAGGGAAGGATACGCAGTATTTT | CASSLIGKDTQYF
NA | TRBJ1-5 | few | TRBV3-1 | TGTGCCAGCAGCCAAAGGGTTCAGCCCCAGCATTTT | CASSQRVQPQHF
NA | TRBJ2-1 | many | TRBV9 | TGCGCCAGCAGCGCGGGAACATACAATGAGCAGTTCTTC | CASSAGTYNEQFF
NA | TRBJ2-3 | few | TRBV7-2 | TGTGCCAGCAGCCCACAGGGACGCGGCACAGATACGCAGTATTTT | CASSPQGRGTDTQYF
TRBD2 | TRBJ2-1 | many | TRBV12-3/TRBV12-4 | TGTGCCACCATGGGGTTGACTAGCGAATACAGCTACAATGAGCAGTTCTTC | CATMGLTSEYSYNEQFF
TRBD1 | TRBJ2-7 | NA | TRBV2 | TGTGCCAGCACCCGGGGGACAGGGTCCTCCTACGAGCAGTACTTC | CASTRGTGSSYEQYF
NA | TRBJ2-3 | many | TRBV18 | TGTGCCAGCTCACGCCCCGGCACAGATACGCAGTATTTT | CASSRPGTDTQYF
NA | TRBJ1-4 | many | TRBV15 | TGTGCCACCAGCAGGGACTCGGCTAATGAAAAACTGTTTTTT | CATSRDSANEKLFF
NA | TRBJ1-5 | NA | TRBV10-3 | TGTGCCATCAGCGACAGATTGGGAAGCAATCAGCCCCAGCATTTT | CAISDRLGSNQPQHF
NA | TRBJ1-1 | NA | TRBV7-9 | TGTGCCAGCAGCTCGTACAGGGTGGCAAACACTGAAGCTTTCTTT | CASSSYRVANTEAFF
NA | TRBJ2-3 | NA | TRBV9 | TGTGCCAGCAGCGAAACCTGGGCAGGGCGCAATCTGGATACGCAGTATTTT | CASSETWAGRNLDTQYF
TRBD2 | TRBJ2-1 | few | TRBV25-1 | TGTGCCAGCAGGATTAGCGGGAGCGGCAATGAGCAGTTCTTC | CASRISGSGNEQFF
NA | TRBJ1-1 | many | TRBV12-3/TRBV12-4 | TGTGCCAGCAGTTCATCGGTGAGGTGGGAGATGAACACTGAAGCTTTCTTT | CASSSSVRWEMNTEAFF
TRBD1 | TRBJ2-7 | few | TRBV6-2/TRBV6-3 | TGTGCCAGCAGGCCGAAGGGACAGGCGACCTACGAGCAGTACTTC | CASRPKGQATYEQYF
TRBD1 | TRBJ2-7 | NA | TRBV20-1 | TGCAGTGCCACGACAGGGTTCTACGAGCAGTACTTC | CSATTGFYEQYF
NA | TRBJ2-7 | few | TRBV3-1 | TGTGCCAGCAGCCAAGTCCCGGACGGATCCTACGAGCAGTACTTC | CASSQVPDGSYEQYF
TRBD1 | TRBJ1-2 | NA | TRBV20-1 | TGCAGTGCTTCCAGACAGGGGGCGCGGGACTACACCTTC | CSASRQGARDYTF
TRBD1 | TRBJ2-7 | NA | TRBV18 | TGTGCCAGCTCACGACGACAGGGTAATGGTTACGAGCAGTACTTC | CASSRRQGNGYEQYF
TRBD1 | TRBJ1-3 | NA | TRBV11-1 | TGTGCCAGCAGCTTACCGGGACAGGGGGCAGCAGGTGGAAACACCATATATTTT | CASSLPGQGAAGGNTIYF
NA | TRBJ1-1 | NA | TRBV24-1 | TGTGCCACCAGTGATGGGGGGCTTGGGACCACTGAAGCTTTCTTT | CATSDGGLGTTEAFF
NA | TRBJ1-3 | few | TRBV14 | TGTGCCAGCAGCCAAGTTAGGAGCTCTGGAAACACCATATATTTT | CASSQVRSSGNTIYF
NA | TRBJ1-3 | NA | TRBV12-3/TRBV12-4 | TGTGCCAGCAGCGTAAGGGGAAACACCATATATTTT | CASSVRGNTIYF
TRBD2 | TRBJ2-7 | NA | TRBV12-3/TRBV12-4 | TGTGCCAGCAGTTTAGTTTTTTGGGCGGGAGGTTTGCACGAGCAGTACTTC | CASSLVFWAGGLHEQYF
TRBD2 | TRBJ2-1 | NA | TRBV24-1 | TGTGCCACCAGTGATCCGCCTAGCGGGGGCCTGAATGAGCAGTTCTTC | CATSDPPSGGLNEQFF
TRBD1 | TRBJ1-2 | once | TRBV7-6 | TGTGCCAGCAGCTCCAAACCGACAGGGGGCTATGGCTACACCTTC | CASSSKPTGGYGYTF
NA | TRBJ1-1 | NA | TRBV7-3 | TGTGCCAGCAGCAGAAACACGAACACTGAAGCTTTCTTT | CASSRNTNTEAFF
TRBD2 | TRBJ2-1 | NA | TRBV20-1 | TGCAGTGCTAGGGCCCCCAGCGGGAGGGCCGATGAGCAGTTCTTC | CSARAPSGRADEQFF
TRBD1 | TRBJ1-2 | few | TRBV10-3 | TGTGCCACCCGCGACAGGGTGGATGGCTACACCTTC | CATRDRVDGYTF
NA | TRBJ2-7 | NA | TRBV20-1 | TGCAGTGGCCTGACTCGAAACTCCTACGAGCAGTACTTC | CSGLTRNSYEQYF
TRBD1 | TRBJ2-2 | NA | TRBV3-1 | TGTGCCAGCAGCCACCGACCGGGACAGCCGAACACCGGGGAGCTGTTTTTT | CASSHRPGQPNTGELFF
TRBD2 | TRBJ2-1 | few | TRBV2 | TGTGCCAGGAGGCTTAGCGGGACATACAATGAGCAGTTCTTC | CARRLSGTYNEQFF
NA | TRBJ1-5 | NA | TRBV24-1 | TGTGCCACCAGTGACACGGCAACAGGGACTCAGCCCCAGCATTTT | CATSDTATGTQPQHF
TRBD1 | TRBJ2-7 | NA | TRBV12-3/TRBV12-4 | TGTGCCAGCAAGACCGGACAGGGCTACGAGCAGTACTTC | CASKTGQGYEQYF
NA | TRBJ2-1 | NA | TRBV6-5 | TGTGCCAGCAGTTACGGGGGGCCCAAAAATGAGCAGTTCTTC | CASSYGGPKNEQFF
NA | TRBJ2-4 | NA | TRBV7-2 | TGTGCCAGCAGCGCCCGGACACCTCTAGCCAAAAACATTCAGTACTTC | CASSARTPLAKNIQYF
NA | TRBJ2-1 | many | TRBV5-1 | TGCGCCAGCGGGTACGGGGTCAATGAGCAGTTCTTC | CASGYGVNEQFF
NA | TRBJ2-2 | few | TRBV27 | TGTGCCAGCAGTTTATCGGCCCCCCAGGACGGGCTGTTTTTT | CASSLSAPQDGLFF
NA | TRBJ2-1 | NA | TRBV4-3 | TGCGCCAGCAGCCAAGACGGAGCGGACCCCTACAATGAGCAGTTCTTC | CASSQDGADPYNEQFF
TRBD2 | TRBJ2-1 | NA | TRBV25-1 | TGTGCCAGCAGAACGGGGGGGGACCATGAGCAGTTCTTC | CASRTGGDHEQFF
NA | TRBJ2-2 | NA | TRBV6-5 | TGTGCCAGCAGTTACCGATCCCCTGGGGAGCTGTTTTTT | CASSYRSPGELFF